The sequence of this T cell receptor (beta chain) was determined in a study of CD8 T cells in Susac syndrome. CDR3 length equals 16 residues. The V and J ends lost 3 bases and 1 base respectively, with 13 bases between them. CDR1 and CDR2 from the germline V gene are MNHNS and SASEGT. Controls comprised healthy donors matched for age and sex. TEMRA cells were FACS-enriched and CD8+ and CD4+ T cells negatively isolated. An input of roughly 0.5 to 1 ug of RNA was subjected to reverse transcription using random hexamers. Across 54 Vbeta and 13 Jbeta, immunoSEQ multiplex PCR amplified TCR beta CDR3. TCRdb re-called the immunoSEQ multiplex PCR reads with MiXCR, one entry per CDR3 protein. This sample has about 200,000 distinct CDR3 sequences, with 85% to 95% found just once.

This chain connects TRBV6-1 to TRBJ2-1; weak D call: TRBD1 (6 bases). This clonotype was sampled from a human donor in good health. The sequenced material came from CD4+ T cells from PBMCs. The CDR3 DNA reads TGTGCCAGCAGTGACAGAGACAGGAGGTCCTACAATGAGCAGTTCTTC. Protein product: CASSDRDRRSYNEQFF.